The sequence of this T cell receptor (beta chain) was determined in a study of T cells in localized non-small cell lung cancer. Method: immunoSEQ multiplex PCR; TCRdb's copy keeps in-frame clones and lacks some. The sample has approximately 1,000 clones; roughly 24% are singletons. Germline CDR1 and CDR2: SQVTM and ANQGSEA. J lost 4 bases, V lost 5 bases, and 10 bases had no gene match. The length of the CDR3 is 15 residues. The specimen comprised lung tumor tissue, sampled before any cancer treatment. This chain connects TRBV29-1 to TRBJ1-2; 10 bases are a match to TRBD1. The clonotype comes from a male donor older than 55 with stage I squamous cell lung carcinoma. DNA for the CDR3: TGCAGCGTTTCACCAGACAGGGGGCGCCGCTATGGCTACACCTTC. Residues: CSVSPDRGRRYGYTF. Complete variable domain (other parts from reference TRBV29-1 and TRBJ1-2): SAVISQKPSRDICQRGTSLTIQCQVDSQVTMMFWYRQQPGQSLTLIATANQGSEATYESGFVIDKFPISRPNLTFSTLTVSNMSPEDSSIYLCSVSPDRGRRYGYTFGSGTRLTVV.